These 12 T cell receptor beta chains were sequenced from one sample in a study of CD8 T cells in Susac syndrome. Random hexamers were used to reverse transcribe the RNA input (about 0.5 to 1 ug). TCRdb processed the immunoSEQ multiplex PCR reads anew with MiXCR; each CDR3 protein has one entry. The sample has hundreds of thousands of distinct CDR3 sequences, 95% seen once. The sample comprised CD4+ T cells from PBMCs. Every receptor here comes from a human donor with multiple sclerosis.

This chain joins TRBV7-9 and TRBJ2-2, with no clear D. This CDR3 has 14 amino acids. Germline assignment: CDR1 SEHNR and CDR2 FQNEAQ (reference sequence). Trimming shortened V by 5 bases and J by 0 bases, and 7 bases separated the two germline ends. The CDR3 bases are TGTGCCAGCAGCGGGCCGACGAACACCGGGGAGCTGTTTTTT. Amino acid sequence: CASSGPTNTGELFF.

The chain carries TRBV5-1 and TRBJ2-6; 8 nucleotides match TRBD1. The V gene end was trimmed by 0 bases and the J gene end by 0 bases; junction bases not matched to a gene: 2. Germline CDR1 SGHRS, CDR2 YFSETQ. The CDR3 has 17 residues. CDR3 sequence: CASSLDGTGSGANVLTF. The CDR3 coding sequence is TGCGCCAGCAGCTTGGACGGGACAGGCTCTGGGGCCAACGTCCTGACTTTC. Filled out from reference TRBV5-1 and TRBJ2-6, the complete variable domain reads KAGVTQTPRYLIKTRGQQVTLSCSPISGHRSVSWYQQTPGQGLQFLFEYFSETQRNKGNFPGRFSGRQFSNSRSEMNVSTLELGDSALYLCASSLDGTGSGANVLTFGAGSRLTVL.

The chain couples TRBV23-1 to TRBJ2-7, with 8 bases lining up with TRBD2. TRBV23-1 is an ORF for which the function is uncertain. J was trimmed by 1 base and V by 0 bases; bases with no gene match: 5. The CDR3 has 16 residues. CDR3 coding DNA: TGCGCCAGCAGTCAATCAAGCGGGAGTAGGTCCTACGAGCAGTACTTC. Translation: CASSQSSGSRSYEQYF.

The V and J genes are TRBV28 and TRBJ2-7; TRBD1 matches 7 bases. Trimming took 6 bases from V and 3 from J; bases not matched to a gene: 5. The CDR3 sequence is 13 residues long. The V gene's germline CDR1 is MDHEN and CDR2 SYDVKM. CDR3 in DNA: TGTGCCAGCAGACCAAGGGACAGCTACGAGCAGTACTTC. It is translated as CASRPRDSYEQYF.

The CDR3 spells CSLRDSTNYGYTF. Here the CDR3 DNA reads TGCAGCTTAAGGGACAGTACGAACTATGGCTACACCTTC. The V gene is TRBV29-1, the J gene TRBJ1-2, with 7 bases fitting TRBD1. This CDR3 contains 13 residues. Germline V gene lookup returns CDR1 SQVTM and CDR2 ANQGSEA. Germline trimming cut 8 bases from V and 2 bases from J; bases unmatched to any gene: 8.

V gene TRBV20-1 combines with J gene TRBJ2-7, with TRBD1 identical over 11 bases. Unmatched junction bases numbered 7, after V lost 6 bases and J lost 3 bases. The germline V gene encodes CDR1 DFQATT and CDR2 SNEGSKA (reference sequence). The CDR3 has 14 amino acids. The CDR3 DNA sequence: TGCAGTGCAACAGGACAGGGGGCCGACTACGAGCAGTACTTC. Translated: CSATGQGADYEQYF.

The CDR3 sequence: CASSPADSTDTQYF. The DNA of the CDR3 is TGCGCCAGCAGCCCAGCCGACAGCACAGATACGCAGTATTTT. The J gene is TRBJ2-3, the V gene TRBV5-1; D remains unclear. V lost 4 bases to trimming and J lost 0 bases, with 9 bases between them. CDR3 length: 14 amino acids. CDR1 is SGHRS, CDR2 YFSETQ, per germline.

The sample holds a few counts of this clonotype. The rearrangement joins TRBV2 to TRBJ2-1; the D is unclear. Looked up from germline, CDR1 is SNHLY and CDR2 is FYNNEI. The CDR3 is made up of 10 amino acids. The V end was cut by 8 bases, the J end by 8 bases, with 7 bases between. The CDR3 sequence is CASSRDEQFF. Written as DNA, the CDR3 is TGTGCCAGCTCTAGGGATGAGCAGTTCTTC.

The rearrangement joins TRBV19 to TRBJ2-1; 7 bases align to TRBD2. Per germline, CDR1 LNHDA and CDR2 SQIVND (reference sequence). The length of the CDR3 is 12 residues. V shed 5 bases and J 15 bases; nucleotides not matched to a gene: 10. CDR3 sequence (DNA): TGTGCCAGTAGTTCAAGGGACGGGACTACGTTCTTC. Residues: CASSSRDGTTFF.

This chain joins TRBV12-3 or TRBV12-4 and TRBJ2-3, with 10 bases lining up with TRBD2. Unmatched junction bases numbered 19, after V lost 2 bases and J lost 11 bases. This CDR3 spans 18 amino acids. The CDR3 loop is CASSLWKLAGSRYDGQYF. The CDR3 coding sequence is TGTGCCAGCAGTTTATGGAAACTAGCGGGGTCCAGGTATGACGGGCAGTATTTT.

This clonotype was observed a handful of times. The rearrangement links TRBV7-3 to TRBJ1-2; no clear D. CDR3 size: 13 residues. Germline V gene lookup returns CDR1 SGHTA and CDR2 FQGTGA. Trimming left V 5 bases short and J 5 bases short, with 12 bases between. CDR3: CASSPGGDYGYTF. CDR3 nucleotide sequence: TGTGCCAGCAGCCCGGGAGGCGATTATGGCTACACCTTC.

DNA of the CDR3: TGCAGTGCTCACCACAGGGGGCGATACGAGCAGTACTTC. This translates into CSAHHRGRYEQYF. The J gene is TRBJ2-7, the V gene TRBV20-1, with 9 bases that match TRBD1. V was pared by 5 bases and J by 4 bases, with 6 bases of the junction left unmatched. CDR3 size: 13 residues. Germline CDR1 reads DFQATT; CDR2 reads SNEGSKA (reference sequence).